This T cell receptor (beta chain) was identified in a study of shared clonotypes between healthy human individuals. V lost 6 bases and J lost 0, with 14 bases in between. The CDR3 totals 16 residues. The germline CDR1 and CDR2 sequences are MDHEN and SYDVKM. Naive CD8 cells were CD45RO-negative, positively selected for CCR7, excluding terminally differentiated effector memory CD45RA+ cells. The repertoire was sequenced with immunoSEQ multiplex PCR; TCRdb's copy has only in-frame clones and lacks some. The sample consists of 660,000 or so clones, approximately 96% of them appearing once. This receptor was obtained from a woman aged 25 to 45 in good health. The sequenced sample consisted of naive CD8+ T cells sorted from blood. The chain links TRBV28 to TRBJ2-2, with D unclear. The CDR3, as DNA: TGTGCCAGCAGCCTGACTGAACTCGCGAACACCGGGGAGCTGTTTTTT. Its protein is CASSLTELANTGELFF.